These T cell receptor beta chains were read from a single sample in a study of PD-1 blockade in classical Hodgkin lymphoma. Libraries were prepared by immunoSEQ multiplex PCR; TCRdb keeps only in-frame clonotypes and omits some of them. The data show around 21,000 clones, with 85% to 95% seen just once and roughly 0.43% held by the top ten. The sequencing input was CD4+ T cells from blood. These receptors originate from a human donor with classical Hodgkin lymphoma. The CDR3 runs from the conserved cysteine through the conserved F or W. The D gene is left open where the match is weak. A row's size may be missing; if present it is once, few, many or a size class.

J: TRBJ2-5; size: once; V: TRBV5-4; D: .; DNA: TGTGCCAGCAGCTTACAGGTTGTCCCAGAGACCCAGTACTTC; CDR3: CASSLQVVPETQYF
J: TRBJ1-5; size: .; V: TRBV6-1; D: .; DNA: TGTGCCAGCAGTGGGTCGCGTTTCGGTCAGCCCCAGCATTTT; CDR3: CASSGSRFGQPQHF
J: TRBJ2-3; size: .; V: TRBV9; D: .; DNA: TGTGCCAGCAGCGCGGGACTGGGGAGCACAGATACGCAGTATTTT; CDR3: CASSAGLGSTDTQYF
J: TRBJ2-1; size: .; V: TRBV6-1; D: TRBD1; DNA: TGTGCCAGCAGTAGGACAGGGGTCTACAATGAGCAGTTCTTC; CDR3: CASSRTGVYNEQFF
J: TRBJ2-1; size: .; V: TRBV6-6; D: .; DNA: TGTGCCAGCAGTTACTCGACGAGCTACAATGAGCAGTTCTTC; CDR3: CASSYSTSYNEQFF
J: TRBJ2-7; size: .; V: TRBV2; D: TRBD1; DNA: TGTGCCAGCAGTGGGGACAGCTTATGGGAGCAGTACTTC; CDR3: CASSGDSLWEQYF
J: TRBJ2-5; size: .; V: TRBV2; D: TRBD2; DNA: TGTGCCAGCAGTGACCGAGCGGGAAGGGGCGAGACCCAGTACTTC; CDR3: CASSDRAGRGETQYF
J: TRBJ1-6; size: .; V: TRBV7-9; D: .; DNA: TGTGCCAGCAGCTTCGGGCAGTATAATTCACCCCTCCACTTT; CDR3: CASSFGQYNSPLHF
J: TRBJ1-5; size: .; V: TRBV21-1; D: .; DNA: TGTGCCAGCAGCCAACCCTTGCGGGGGCGATGGGAATATAGCAATCAGCCCCAGCATTTT; CDR3: CASSQPLRGRWEYSNQPQHF
J: TRBJ2-3; size: .; V: TRBV10-3; D: .; DNA: TGTGCCATCAGTGAGTCTGGCCATCAAGTTACGCAGTATTTT; CDR3: CAISESGHQVTQYF
J: TRBJ2-7; size: .; V: TRBV11-2; D: .; DNA: TGTGCCAGCAGCTTTAAAGCCAGGCAGTACTTC; CDR3: CASSFKARQYF
J: TRBJ2-2; size: once; V: TRBV13; D: TRBD2; DNA: TGTGCCAGCTCTAGCGGGAGAATCGCCGGGGAGCTGTTTTTT; CDR3: CASSSGRIAGELFF
J: TRBJ2-7; size: once; V: TRBV5-1; D: .; DNA: TGCGCCAGCAGCTCCTATCCAGGGAATTACGAGCAGTACTTC; CDR3: CASSSYPGNYEQYF
J: TRBJ1-4; size: .; V: TRBV29-1; D: .; DNA: TGCAGCGTTGCCGTCAGGGTTAATGAAAAACTGTTTTTT; CDR3: CSVAVRVNEKLFF
J: TRBJ2-3; size: .; V: TRBV11-2; D: .; DNA: TGTGCCAGCAGCCCTGGGACGGGCGGCACAGATACGCAGTATTTT; CDR3: CASSPGTGGTDTQYF
J: TRBJ1-1; size: .; V: TRBV5-6; D: TRBD1; DNA: TGTGCCAGCAGCTCGAACAGGGGGCGATGGACTGAAGCTTTCTTT; CDR3: CASSSNRGRWTEAFF
J: TRBJ1-5; size: few; V: TRBV28; D: TRBD1; DNA: TGTGCCAGCAGTCCCTTCCAAAGACAGGGCGGACAGCCCCAGCATTTT; CDR3: CASSPFQRQGGQPQHF
J: TRBJ1-2; size: .; V: TRBV19; D: .; DNA: TGTGCCAGTAGCGGCGGGGGAAAAAACTATGGCTACACCTTC; CDR3: CASSGGGKNYGYTF
J: TRBJ2-7; size: .; V: TRBV5-1; D: .; DNA: TGCGCCAGCAGCTTGGATCACAGATCCTACGAGCAGTACTTC; CDR3: CASSLDHRSYEQYF
J: TRBJ2-3; size: .; V: TRBV28; D: .; DNA: TGTGCCAGCAGTTTATACCTGCCCTATACGCAGTATTTT; CDR3: CASSLYLPYTQYF
J: TRBJ1-4; size: .; V: TRBV6-1; D: .; DNA: TGTGCCAGCAGTGAAGCGAGGGGGATAACTAATGAAAAACTGTTTTTT; CDR3: CASSEARGITNEKLFF
J: TRBJ1-2; size: .; V: TRBV6-4; D: TRBD1; DNA: TGTGCCACCTTTGGAAGAACTCGGACAGGGGATATGCGACGCTATGGCTACACCTTC; CDR3: CATFGRTRTGDMRRYGYTF
J: TRBJ1-1; size: .; V: TRBV28; D: .; DNA: TGTGCCAGCTCCCGGCCAGGGGTATTGAACACTGAAGCTTTCTTT; CDR3: CASSRPGVLNTEAFF